A selection of T cell receptor beta chains follows, all from one sample in a study of blood T cell repertoires in COVID-19. Generated by immunoSEQ multiplex PCR, the TCRdb table keeps only in-frame clones and is missing some. Here the sample spans about 200,000 clones, roughly 90% being singletons. Sequencing used peripheral blood. The origin of the receptors is a woman in her forties or fifties with acute or convalescent COVID-19. Each CDR3 is given with its conserved first and last residue. D genes are given only for firm matches. The listing skips clone size in some rows; elsewhere it reads once, few, many or a size class.

TRBJ1-2 | NA | TRBD1 | TRBV9 | CASSVTGADGYTF | TGTGCCAGCAGCGTAACAGGGGCGGATGGCTACACCTTC
TRBJ1-2 | NA | NA | TRBV6-2/TRBV6-3 | CASSYTAGVYGYTF | TGTGCCAGCAGTTACACGGCAGGGGTGTATGGCTACACCTTC
TRBJ2-4 | NA | TRBD1 | TRBV6-5 | CASRLTGENIQYF | TGTGCCAGCAGGCTAACAGGGGAAAACATTCAGTACTTC
TRBJ2-1 | NA | TRBD1 | TRBV4-2 | CASSQGDREGDEQFF | TGTGCCAGCAGCCAAGGGGACAGGGAGGGTGATGAGCAGTTCTTC
TRBJ2-3 | NA | NA | TRBV4-1 | CASSQASGFSRTDTQYF | TGCGCCAGCAGCCAAGCGTCGGGGTTTTCTCGCACAGATACGCAGTATTTT
TRBJ1-1 | NA | TRBD1 | TRBV15 | CATSKTQGSRDRMNTEAFF | TGTGCCACCAGCAAGACACAGGGGTCTAGGGACAGGATGAACACTGAAGCTTTCTTT
TRBJ2-3 | once | TRBD1 | TRBV24-1 | CATKAGGTDTQYF | TGTGCCACCAAGGCAGGGGGAACAGATACGCAGTATTTT
TRBJ1-2 | NA | TRBD1 | TRBV6-2/TRBV6-3 | CASSFLGGAEDYGYTF | TGTGCCAGCAGTTTCCTAGGGGGCGCGGAAGACTATGGCTACACCTTC
TRBJ2-1 | NA | TRBD2 | TRBV10-3 | CAIRGLTSGSMGEQFF | TGTGCCATCAGGGGACTGACTAGCGGGAGTATGGGTGAGCAGTTCTTC
TRBJ2-3 | NA | NA | TRBV19 | CASTGSFETDTQYF | TGTGCCAGTACCGGGTCCTTCGAAACAGATACGCAGTATTTT
TRBJ2-1 | NA | NA | TRBV30 | CAGSAGWDNEQFF | TGTGCCGGATCGGCCGGGTGGGACAATGAGCAGTTCTTC
TRBJ1-5 | NA | TRBD1 | TRBV24-1 | CATSDADRGGGNQPQHF | TGTGCCACCAGTGATGCCGACAGGGGAGGCGGCAATCAGCCCCAGCATTTT
TRBJ2-5 | NA | NA | TRBV11-2 | CASSFPRGETQYF | TGTGCCAGCAGCTTCCCCAGGGGTGAGACCCAGTACTTC
TRBJ2-1 | NA | NA | TRBV6-1 | CASSERTVSYNEQFF | TGTGCCAGCAGTGAACGGACAGTTTCCTACAATGAGCAGTTCTTC
TRBJ2-7 | NA | TRBD2 | TRBV19 | CASSTGTSGSYEQYF | TGTGCCAGTAGTACAGGGACTAGCGGGAGTTACGAGCAGTACTTC
TRBJ2-3 | NA | NA | TRBV5-1 | CASSLPASTTNTDTQYF | TGCGCCAGCAGCTTGCCCGCTTCGACTACCAACACAGATACGCAGTATTTT
TRBJ2-1 | NA | NA | TRBV6-5 | CASSNHIDEQFF | TGTGCCAGCAGTAACCACATCGATGAGCAGTTCTTC
TRBJ2-3 | NA | NA | TRBV27 | CASSLWGGGTDTQYF | TGTGCCAGCAGTTTATGGGGCGGGGGCACAGATACGCAGTATTTT
TRBJ2-7 | NA | TRBD2 | TRBV13 | CASTSGSGLATGEQYF | TGTGCCAGCACCAGCGGCTCGGGACTAGCGACCGGCGAGCAGTACTTC
TRBJ2-7 | NA | TRBD2 | TRBV19 | CASSSRGGASSYEQYF | TGTGCCAGTAGTTCCCGCGGGGGGGCCTCATCCTACGAGCAGTACTTC
TRBJ2-3 | NA | NA | TRBV11-2 | CASSSLGGGPTDTQYF | TGTGCCAGCAGCTCCCTAGGGGGAGGGCCGACAGATACGCAGTATTTT
TRBJ2-1 | NA | TRBD2 | TRBV18 | CASSPRTSGTYNEQFF | TGTGCCAGCTCACCACGGACTAGCGGGACGTACAATGAGCAGTTCTTC
TRBJ2-4 | once | NA | TRBV9 | CASSPRSQGLAKNIQYF | TGTGCCAGCAGCCCCAGATCTCAGGGTCTGGCCAAAAACATTCAGTACTTC
TRBJ1-2 | NA | NA | TRBV5-1 | CASSLARQEVDYTF | TGCGCCAGCAGCTTGGCGCGACAGGAAGTAGACTACACCTTC
TRBJ1-2 | NA | NA | TRBV4-3 | CASSQDRGMWDGYTF | TGCGCCAGCAGCCAAGATCGGGGGATGTGGGATGGCTACACCTTC
TRBJ2-5 | NA | NA | TRBV5-5 | CASTSWDMEETQYF | TGTGCCAGCACCTCCTGGGACATGGAAGAGACCCAGTACTTC
TRBJ2-7 | NA | TRBD1 | TRBV18 | CASSPPSTGGKVEYF | TGTGCCAGCTCACCACCTTCGACAGGGGGCAAAGTAGAATACTTC
TRBJ2-3 | NA | TRBD1 | TRBV24-1 | CATSDPRQGSTDTQYF | TGTGCCACCAGTGACCCTCGACAGGGAAGCACAGATACGCAGTATTTT
TRBJ1-5 | NA | NA | TRBV30 | CAWSAVREGQPQHF | TGTGCCTGGAGCGCGGTCAGGGAGGGACAGCCCCAGCATTTT
TRBJ2-6 | NA | TRBD1 | TRBV14 | CASSRLTGAGANVLTF | TGTGCCAGCAGCCGCCTGACAGGGGCTGGGGCCAACGTCCTGACTTTC
TRBJ1-2 | NA | NA | TRBV21-1 | CASSRTGGSGYTF | TGTGCCAGCAGCAGGACAGGGGGCTCTGGCTACACCTTC
TRBJ2-1 | NA | NA | TRBV9 | CASSATGTSYNEQFF | TGTGCCAGCAGCGCTACAGGGACGTCCTACAATGAGCAGTTCTTC
TRBJ2-3 | NA | NA | TRBV9 | CASSLGTTDTQYF | TGTGCCAGCAGCCTCGGTACTACAGATACGCAGTATTTT
TRBJ2-1 | NA | TRBD1 | TRBV5-1 | CASSSGTVRGNEQFF | TGCGCCAGCAGCTCCGGGACAGTGAGGGGCAATGAGCAGTTCTTC
TRBJ2-2 | NA | TRBD1 | TRBV27 | CASSYLGTGVTGELFF | TGTGCCAGCAGTTACCTCGGGACAGGCGTCACCGGGGAGCTGTTTTTT
TRBJ2-7 | few | TRBD2 | TRBV9 | CASSHGLAGFYEQYF | TGTGCCAGCAGCCACGGACTAGCGGGATTTTACGAGCAGTACTTC
TRBJ1-1 | NA | TRBD1 | TRBV19 | CASSILQGGLTEAFF | TGTGCCAGTAGTATCCTTCAGGGGGGCTTGACTGAAGCTTTCTTT
TRBJ2-5 | NA | TRBD1 | TRBV30 | CAWSATNRGIQETQYF | TGTGCCTGGAGTGCAACTAACAGGGGGATCCAAGAGACCCAGTACTTC
TRBJ1-2 | NA | NA | TRBV27 | CASRFQGGYGYTF | TGTGCCAGCAGATTCCAGGGTGGCTATGGCTACACCTTC
TRBJ2-1 | NA | NA | TRBV27 | CASSLSWGDYNEQFF | TGTGCCAGCAGTTTATCGTGGGGGGACTACAATGAGCAGTTCTTC
TRBJ2-5 | NA | TRBD1 | TRBV24-1 | CATSDPRQGAETQYF | TGTGCCACCAGTGACCCTAGACAGGGGGCCGAGACCCAGTACTTC
TRBJ2-2 | NA | TRBD2 | TRBV6-2/TRBV6-3 | CASSYHRTSGRSGTGELFF | TGTGCCAGCAGTTACCATCGGACTAGCGGGAGATCCGGCACCGGGGAGCTGTTTTTT
TRBJ1-2 | once | TRBD1 | TRBV5-6 | CASLQGARNYGYTF | TGTGCCAGCCTACAGGGGGCGCGTAACTATGGCTACACCTTC
TRBJ2-3 | NA | NA | TRBV11-1 | CASSLRASPTDTQYF | TGTGCCAGCAGCTTACGGGCTAGCCCCACAGATACGCAGTATTTT
TRBJ2-7 | NA | NA | TRBV5-1 | CASSLGVGVPYEQYF | TGCGCCAGCAGCTTGGGCGTAGGGGTACCCTACGAGCAGTACTTC
TRBJ2-7 | NA | NA | TRBV6-2/TRBV6-3 | CASSYSRSGLSYEQYF | TGTGCCAGCAGTTACTCGAGGAGCGGGCTCTCCTACGAGCAGTACTTC
TRBJ1-3 | NA | NA | TRBV6-1 | CASSERRTSSGNTIYF | TGTGCCAGCAGTGAAAGACGGACTAGCTCTGGAAACACCATATATTTT
TRBJ2-1 | NA | NA | TRBV9 | CASSVDAAVTYNEQFF | TGTGCCAGCAGCGTAGACGCAGCGGTTACCTACAATGAGCAGTTCTTC
TRBJ1-5 | NA | TRBD1 | TRBV24-1 | CATTGGQGAYSNQPQHF | TGTGCCACCACCGGAGGACAGGGGGCGTATAGCAATCAGCCCCAGCATTTT
TRBJ2-1 | NA | NA | TRBV7-9 | CASSLRWEKLSYNEQFF | TGTGCCAGCAGCTTACGGTGGGAGAAACTCTCCTACAATGAGCAGTTCTTC
TRBJ2-5 | NA | TRBD2 | TRBV7-2 | CASSPVLAGLGQETQYF | TGTGCCAGCAGCCCAGTGCTAGCGGGGCTGGGGCAAGAGACCCAGTACTTC
TRBJ2-3 | NA | TRBD2 | TRBV4-1 | CASSQEMASGRARTTDTQYF | TGCGCCAGCAGCCAAGAAATGGCTAGCGGGAGGGCGCGCACCACAGATACGCAGTATTTT
TRBJ2-5 | NA | TRBD1 | TRBV5-1 | CASSTGTGGQETQYF | TGCGCCAGCAGCACCGGGACAGGGGGCCAAGAGACCCAGTACTTC
TRBJ1-5 | NA | TRBD1 | TRBV19 | CASSIPGDRGNQPQHF | TGTGCCAGTAGTATACCTGGGGACAGGGGCAATCAGCCCCAGCATTTT
TRBJ2-3 | NA | TRBD1 | TRBV6-5 | CASITGGGPDTQYF | TGTGCCAGCATAACAGGGGGTGGCCCAGATACGCAGTATTTT
TRBJ2-2 | NA | TRBD2 | TRBV4-1 | CASSQGRLAGGPGELFF | TGCGCCAGCAGCCAAGGGAGACTAGCGGGGGGCCCCGGGGAGCTGTTTTTT
TRBJ2-1 | NA | NA | TRBV6-1 | CASNLDRMGYNEQFF | TGTGCCAGCAACCTGGACAGAATGGGGTACAATGAGCAGTTCTTC